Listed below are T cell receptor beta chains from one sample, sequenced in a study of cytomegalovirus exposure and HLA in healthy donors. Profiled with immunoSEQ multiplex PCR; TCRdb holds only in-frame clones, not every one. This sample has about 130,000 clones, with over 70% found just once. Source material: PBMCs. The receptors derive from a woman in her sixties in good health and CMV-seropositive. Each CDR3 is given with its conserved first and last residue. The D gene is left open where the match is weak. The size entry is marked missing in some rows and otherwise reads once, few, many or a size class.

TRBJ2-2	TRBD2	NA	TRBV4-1	TGCGCCAGCAGTCTACTAGCGGGGGCGAACACCGGGGAGCTGTTTTTT	CASSLLAGANTGELFF
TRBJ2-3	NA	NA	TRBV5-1	TGCGCCACCAGGGGAGAAGATACGCAGTATTTT	CATRGEDTQYF
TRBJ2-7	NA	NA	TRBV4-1	TGCGCCAGCAGCCGCTCTGGGACAAACGAGCAGTACTTC	CASSRSGTNEQYF
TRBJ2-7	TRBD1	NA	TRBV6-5	TGTGCCAGCAGTTACTCGAGACAGGGTGATTACGAGCAGTACTTC	CASSYSRQGDYEQYF
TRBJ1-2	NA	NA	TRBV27	TGTGCCAGCAGATCAGAGGGAACAGCCTTTACCTACACCTTC	CASRSEGTAFTYTF
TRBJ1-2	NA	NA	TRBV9	TGTGCCAGCAGCGTAGTTGGACAGACCTATGGCTACACCTTC	CASSVVGQTYGYTF
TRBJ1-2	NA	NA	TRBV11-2	TGTGCCAGCAGCTCCGGAGCTAACTATGGCTACACCTTC	CASSSGANYGYTF
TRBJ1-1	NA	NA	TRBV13	TGTGCCAGCAGCTTTCGGACAAGTAACACTGAAGCTTTCTTT	CASSFRTSNTEAFF
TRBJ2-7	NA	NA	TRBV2	TGTGCCAGCAGGGGAAATCGGGACATATCCTACGAGCAGTACTTC	CASRGNRDISYEQYF
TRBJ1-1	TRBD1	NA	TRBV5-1	TGCGCCAGCAGCTTCGACAGGGGGAACACTGAAGCTTTCTTT	CASSFDRGNTEAFF
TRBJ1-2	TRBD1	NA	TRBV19	TGTGCCAGTAACCCGGGACAGGGAGGGCTCTATGGCTACACCTTC	CASNPGQGGLYGYTF
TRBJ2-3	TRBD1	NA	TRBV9	TGTGCCAGCAGCCCCTCGGGACAGCGCACAGATACGCAGTATTTT	CASSPSGQRTDTQYF
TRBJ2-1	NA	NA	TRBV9	TGTGCCAGCAGCGTAGTGGCGGAGTCCTACAATGAGCAGTTCTTC	CASSVVAESYNEQFF
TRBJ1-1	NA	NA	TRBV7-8	TGTGCCAGCAGCTCCCGGTCGGGGGTGAACACTGAAGCTTTCTTT	CASSSRSGVNTEAFF
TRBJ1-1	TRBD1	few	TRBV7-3	TGTGCCAGCAGCACGGACAGGGACGCTGAAGCTTTCTTT	CASSTDRDAEAFF
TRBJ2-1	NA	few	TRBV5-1	TGCGCCAGCAGCTTGGTGCTTCAGGGGATCGGGGTGGAGCAGTTCTTC	CASSLVLQGIGVEQFF
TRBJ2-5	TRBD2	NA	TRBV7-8	TGTGCCAGCAGCTTGGGTAGCGGGGGGCAAGAGACCCAGTACTTC	CASSLGSGGQETQYF
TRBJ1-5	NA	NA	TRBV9	TGTGCCAGCAGCATCGGGAGCAATCAGCCCCAGCATTTT	CASSIGSNQPQHF
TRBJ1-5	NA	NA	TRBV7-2	TGTGCCAGCAGCTTAGTGGGAGGAGAGGGTCAGCCCCAGCATTTT	CASSLVGGEGQPQHF
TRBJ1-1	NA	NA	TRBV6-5	TGTGCCAGCAGCTACTCGGTAGGGGGCACTGAAGCTTTCTTT	CASSYSVGGTEAFF
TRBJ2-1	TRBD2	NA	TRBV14	TGTGCCAGCAGCCTTCTAGCGGGGGGGCGGAATGAGCAGTTCTTC	CASSLLAGGRNEQFF
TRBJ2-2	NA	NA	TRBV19	TGTGCCAGTAGTATAAGGGGAGGGGGGAACACCGGGGAGCTGTTTTTT	CASSIRGGGNTGELFF
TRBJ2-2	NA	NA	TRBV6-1	TGTGCCAGCAGTGAACAGGTCGCGAACACCGGGGAGCTGTTTTTT	CASSEQVANTGELFF
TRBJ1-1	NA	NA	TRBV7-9	TGTGCCAGCAGCTTAGGGGAGTGGATGGGCACTGAAGCTTTCTTT	CASSLGEWMGTEAFF
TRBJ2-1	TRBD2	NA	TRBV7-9	TGTGCCAGCAGCCGGGACCCTAGCGGAAACTACAATGAGCAGTTCTTC	CASSRDPSGNYNEQFF
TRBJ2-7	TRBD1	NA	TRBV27	TGTGCCAGCAGTTTGACAGGGTTATTCTACGAGCAGTACTTC	CASSLTGLFYEQYF
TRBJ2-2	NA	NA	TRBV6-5	TGTGCCAGCAGCCTCAGGTTTGACACCGGGGAGCTGTTTTTT	CASSLRFDTGELFF
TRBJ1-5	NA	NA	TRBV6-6	TGTGCCAGCAGCTCCAGGGGAAGCAATCAGCCCCAGCATTTT	CASSSRGSNQPQHF
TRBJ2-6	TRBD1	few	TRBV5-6	TGTGCCAGCAGCCTTGGGACAGTTTTTTCTGGGGCCAACGTCCTGACTTTC	CASSLGTVFSGANVLTF
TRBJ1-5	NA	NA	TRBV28	TGTGCCAGCAGGACTGGGAGTCAGCCCCAGCATTTT	CASRTGSQPQHF